The next 4 T cell receptor beta chains were all read from a single sample in a study of blood T cell repertoires in COVID-19. The table came from immunoSEQ multiplex PCR; TCRdb's copy has only in-frame clones and leaves some out. The sample has approximately 170,000 clones, 85% to 90% seen once. Sequencing used peripheral blood. The receptors derive from a man aged 50 or older who had recovered from COVID-19.

The V gene is TRBV27, the J gene TRBJ2-1; 10 bases map to TRBD2. Germline V lookup: CDR1 MNHEY, CDR2 SMNVEV (reference sequence). This CDR3 region has 16 residues. V trimming: 5 bases; J trimming: 9 bases; junction bases outside the gene matches: 13. The CDR3 region has the DNA TGTGCCAGCAGTCCCCTTCTAGCGGGGGTTCGAAGTGAGCAGTTCTTC. Translating gives CASSPLLAGVRSEQFF.

The chain uses TRBV11-2 and TRBJ2-2; 8 nucleotides match TRBD2. Germline V CDR1 and CDR2: SGHAT, FQNNGV. The ends lost 5 bases at V and 4 bases at J; junction bases unmatched: 9. The length of the CDR3 is 16 residues. As DNA, the CDR3 is TGTGCCAGCAGCCCTTTAGCGGGAAGGGGCACCGGGGAGCTGTTTTTT. Its protein is CASSPLAGRGTGELFF.

This clone was seen once. The chain recombines TRBV7-2 with TRBJ2-1; the D gene is possibly TRBD2 (5 bases). V gave up 6 bases and J gave up 6 bases, with 21 bases separating them. This CDR3 has 16 amino acids. Per the germline V gene, CDR1 is SGHTA and CDR2 is FQGNSA. For the CDR3, the DNA is TGTGCCAGCAGTCCAAAAACGGGGTTTGGTGGCAATGAGCAGTTCTTC. Translated: CASSPKTGFGGNEQFF.

The chain joins TRBV18 to TRBJ1-4; possible D gene TRBD1, 5 bases. Trimming removed 3 bases from V and 6 bases from J, with 11 bases in between. CDR1 is KGHSH and CDR2 is LQKENI in the germline V gene. The CDR3 sequence is 14 residues long. The CDR3 DNA reads as TGTGCCAGCTCACCGGACATGAACCATGAAAAACTGTTTTTT. Encoded protein: CASSPDMNHEKLFF.